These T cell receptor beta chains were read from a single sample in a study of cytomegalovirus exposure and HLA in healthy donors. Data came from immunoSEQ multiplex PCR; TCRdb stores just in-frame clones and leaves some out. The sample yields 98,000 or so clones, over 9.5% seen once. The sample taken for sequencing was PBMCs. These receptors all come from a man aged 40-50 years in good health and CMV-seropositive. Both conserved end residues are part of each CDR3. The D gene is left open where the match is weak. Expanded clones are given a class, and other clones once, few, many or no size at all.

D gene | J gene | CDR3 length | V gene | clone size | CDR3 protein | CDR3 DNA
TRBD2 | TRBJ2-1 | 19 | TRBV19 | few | CASSFLRTSGQFNYNEQFF | TGTGCCAGTAGTTTCCTCCGGACTAGCGGGCAATTTAACTACAATGAGCAGTTCTTC
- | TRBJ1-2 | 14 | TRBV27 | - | CASGGDTYLDGYTF | TGTGCCAGCGGAGGAGACACCTACTTGGATGGCTACACCTTC
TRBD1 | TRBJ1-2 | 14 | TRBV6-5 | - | CASSWTGGNYGYTF | TGTGCCAGCAGTTGGACAGGGGGGAACTATGGCTACACCTTC
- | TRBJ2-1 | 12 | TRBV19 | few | CASQNSYNEQFF | TGTGCCAGTCAGAACTCCTACAATGAGCAGTTCTTC
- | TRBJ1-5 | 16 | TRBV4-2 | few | CASSQAHRENNQPQHF | TGTGCCAGCAGCCAGGCCCACAGGGAAAACAATCAGCCCCAGCATTTT
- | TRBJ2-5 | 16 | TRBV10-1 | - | CASSESASRGQETQYF | TGCGCCAGCAGTGAGTCCGCTAGTAGGGGCCAAGAGACCCAGTACTTC
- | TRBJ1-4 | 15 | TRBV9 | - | CASSYRTTTNEKLFF | TGTGCCAGCAGCTACCGGACAACAACTAATGAAAAACTGTTTTTT
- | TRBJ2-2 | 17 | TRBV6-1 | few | CASSEYSSGGTTGELFF | TGTGCCAGCAGTGAATATAGTTCCGGAGGGACCACCGGGGAGCTGTTTTTT
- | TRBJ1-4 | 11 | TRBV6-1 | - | CASSERQVLFF | TGTGCCAGCAGTGAAAGACAGGTCCTGTTTTTT
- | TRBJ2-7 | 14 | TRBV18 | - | CASSPPESLTSDQF | TGTGCCAGCTCACCACCGGAGTCCCTCACGTCCGACCAATTC
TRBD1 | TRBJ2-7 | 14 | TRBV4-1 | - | CASCLGQALYEQYF | TGCGCCAGCTGTCTGGGACAGGCCCTCTACGAGCAGTACTTC
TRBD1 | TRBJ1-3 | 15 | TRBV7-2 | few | CASSGQGAHGNTIYF | TGTGCCAGCAGCGGACAGGGGGCACATGGAAACACCATATATTTT
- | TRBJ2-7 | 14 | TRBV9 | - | CASSVGLQVNEQYF | TGTGCCAGCAGCGTAGGGCTCCAGGTGAACGAGCAGTACTTC
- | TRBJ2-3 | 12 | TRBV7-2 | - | CASSSVTDTQYF | TGTGCCAGCAGCTCGGTCACAGATACGCAGTATTTT
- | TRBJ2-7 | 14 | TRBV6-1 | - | CASSVTSSSYEQYF | TGTGCCAGCAGTGTTACTAGCTCCTCCTACGAGCAGTACTTC
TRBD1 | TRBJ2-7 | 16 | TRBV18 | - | CASSLTTGIPNYEQYF | TGTGCCAGCTCACTGACGACAGGGATCCCTAACTACGAGCAGTACTTC
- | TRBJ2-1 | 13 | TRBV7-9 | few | CASSLAQANEQFF | TGTGCCAGCAGCTTAGCCCAGGCCAATGAGCAGTTCTTC
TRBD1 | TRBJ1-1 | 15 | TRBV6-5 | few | CASSYSRQGNTEAFF | TGTGCCAGCAGTTACTCCCGACAGGGGAACACTGAAGCTTTCTTT
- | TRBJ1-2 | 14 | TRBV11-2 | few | CASSPAGDNYGYTF | TGTGCCAGCAGCCCCGCGGGGGATAACTATGGCTACACCTTC
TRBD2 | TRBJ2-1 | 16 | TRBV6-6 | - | CASSYPGTSGRDEQFF | TGTGCCAGCAGTTATCCCGGGACTAGCGGGAGGGATGAGCAGTTCTTC
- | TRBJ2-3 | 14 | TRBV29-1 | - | CSVVLSSHTDTQYF | TGCAGCGTTGTTTTGTCTAGCCACACAGATACGCAGTATTTT
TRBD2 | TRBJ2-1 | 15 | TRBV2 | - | CASSPTSDSYNEQFF | TGTGCCAGCAGCCCGACTAGCGACTCCTACAATGAGCAGTTCTTC
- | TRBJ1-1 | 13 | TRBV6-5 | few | CASSSGLNTEAFF | TGTGCCAGCAGTTCAGGGTTGAACACTGAAGCTTTCTTT
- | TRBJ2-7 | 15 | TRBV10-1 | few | CASSEFGTSSYEQYF | TGCGCCAGCAGTGAGTTCGGGACATCCTCCTACGAGCAGTACTTC
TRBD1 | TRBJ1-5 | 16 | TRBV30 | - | CAWSVLWDRGDQPQHF | TGTGCCTGGAGTGTACTTTGGGACAGGGGGGATCAGCCCCAGCATTTT
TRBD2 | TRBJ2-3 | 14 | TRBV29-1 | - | CSVETSGSPDTQYF | TGCAGCGTTGAAACTAGCGGGAGCCCAGATACGCAGTATTTT
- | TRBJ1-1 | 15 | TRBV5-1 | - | CASSLWPDRNTEAFF | TGCGCCAGCAGCTTGTGGCCGGACAGGAACACTGAAGCTTTCTTT
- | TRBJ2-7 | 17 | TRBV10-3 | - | CAISDLSGRGHPYEQYF | TGTGCCATCAGTGATTTATCCGGTAGGGGACACCCCTACGAGCAGTACTTC
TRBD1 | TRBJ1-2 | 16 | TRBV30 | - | CAWSIAQGGMGYGYTF | TGTGCCTGGAGTATTGCGCAGGGGGGTATGGGCTATGGCTACACCTTC
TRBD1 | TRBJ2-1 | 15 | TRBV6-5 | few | CASTFSTGGYNEQFF | TGTGCCAGCACCTTTTCGACAGGGGGCTACAATGAGCAGTTCTTC
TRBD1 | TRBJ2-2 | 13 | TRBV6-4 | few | CASRSGGFGELFF | TGTGCCAGCAGGTCAGGGGGCTTTGGGGAGCTGTTTTTT
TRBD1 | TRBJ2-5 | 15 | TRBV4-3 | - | CASSQERQGPYTQYF | TGCGCCAGCAGCCAAGAGCGACAGGGGCCCTACACCCAGTACTTC
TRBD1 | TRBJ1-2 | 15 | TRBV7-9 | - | CASSLGEDRVLGYTF | TGTGCCAGCAGCTTAGGGGAGGACAGGGTGCTTGGCTACACCTTC
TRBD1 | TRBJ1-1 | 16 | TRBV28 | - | CASRYPLGGTGGITFF | TGTGCCAGCAGGTACCCATTGGGAGGGACAGGGGGTATAACTTTCTTT
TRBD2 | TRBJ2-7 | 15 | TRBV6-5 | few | CASSYQGTSGYEQYF | TGTGCCAGCAGTTACCAGGGGACTAGCGGTTACGAGCAGTACTTC
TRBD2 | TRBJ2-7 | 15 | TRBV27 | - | CASRGLLAGVGEQYF | TGTGCCAGCAGGGGGTTACTAGCGGGAGTGGGCGAGCAGTACTTC
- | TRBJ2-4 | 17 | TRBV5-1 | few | CASSLAWEVTAKNIQYF | TGCGCCAGCAGCTTGGCCTGGGAGGTAACGGCAAAAAACATTCAGTACTTC
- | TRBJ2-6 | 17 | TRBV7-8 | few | CASSLRLDYSGANVLTF | TGTGCCAGCAGCTTAAGACTAGATTACTCTGGGGCCAACGTCCTGACTTTC
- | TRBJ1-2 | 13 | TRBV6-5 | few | CASWRTSEDGYTF | TGTGCCAGCTGGCGGACTTCTGAAGATGGCTACACCTTC
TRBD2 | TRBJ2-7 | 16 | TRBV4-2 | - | CASSQVAAGGLVRQYF | TGTGCCAGCAGCCAAGTTGCAGCGGGAGGCCTGGTCCGGCAGTACTTC
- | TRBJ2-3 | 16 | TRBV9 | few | CASSVLGGGATDTQYF | TGTGCCAGCAGCGTTCTCGGGGGAGGAGCCACAGATACGCAGTATTTT
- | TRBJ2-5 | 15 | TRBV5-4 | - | CASSPTAGLQETQYF | TGTGCCAGCAGCCCAACGGCAGGGTTACAAGAGACCCAGTACTTC
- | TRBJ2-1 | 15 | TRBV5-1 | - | CASSLPSGAGGEQFF | TGCGCCAGCAGCTTGCCGAGCGGAGCCGGTGGGGAGCAGTTCTTC
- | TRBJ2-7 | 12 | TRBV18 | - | CASSRQEYEQYF | TGTGCCAGCTCAAGACAGGAGTACGAGCAGTACTTC
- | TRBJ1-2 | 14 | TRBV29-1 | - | CSVEVTTAYYGYTF | TGCAGCGTTGAAGTTACGACAGCTTACTATGGCTACACCTTC
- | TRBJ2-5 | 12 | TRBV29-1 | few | CSVGGQGETQYF | TGCAGCGTTGGGGGCCAGGGGGAGACCCAGTACTTC
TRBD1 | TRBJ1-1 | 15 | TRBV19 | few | CASRVQGAPNTEAFF | TGTGCCAGTAGGGTCCAGGGGGCACCGAACACTGAAGCTTTCTTT